These 32 T cell receptor beta chains originate from one sample sequenced in a study of CXCR3-negative and CXCR3-positive naive CD8 T cells. No antigen has been identified for these receptors. Study results and caveats: Comparison of naive cells showed more hydrophobic TRB CDR3s in CXCR3-positive than in CXCR3-negative naive cells.

UMI-tagged TRB cDNA libraries were built via 5' RACE. TCRdb reprocessed the 5' RACE reads and keeps a single row for each CDR3 protein, giving no DNA. The sample totals about 98,000 distinct CDR3 sequences. Sequencing was performed on naive CXCR3+ CD8+ T cells from blood. Subset described: CD45RO-CCR7+CD27+CD95- naive CD8+ T cells expressing CXCR3 (TNR3+). The receptors derive from a human donor in good health. Some clones in this sample may be carry-over from other donors' samples.

The chain combines TRBV10-3 with TRBJ2-7; lacking DNA, the TRBD2 call made by TCRdb goes unchecked. The germline CDR1 and CDR2 sequences are ENHRY and SYGVKD. This CDR3 comprises 17 residues. CDR3 in amino acids: CAIREGPPDDSPYEQYF.

The chain's CDR3 is CSVDERGVNEQFF. This rearrangement joins TRBV29-1 to TRBJ2-1; TCRdb gives TRBD1 as the D gene, but with no DNA this cannot be confirmed. Germline V gene lookup returns CDR1 SQVTM and CDR2 ANQGSEA. This CDR3 has 13 residues.

This chain connects TRBV19 to TRBJ2-3; TCRdb's assignment of TRBD2 cannot be checked, as there is no DNA. Germline CDR1 LNHDA, CDR2 SQIVND (reference sequence). The CDR3 has 15 residues. CDR3 in amino acids: CASSYDSGLLDTQYF.

The chain has TRBV12-3 or TRBV12-4 and TRBJ2-3; TCRdb lists TRBD2, though no DNA is available to test this call. This CDR3 comprises 16 residues. CDR3 protein: CASSPRTSEGTDTQYF.

The V gene is TRBV25-1, the J gene TRBJ2-3; the D call of TRBD1 rests on TCRdb alone, since no DNA is present to check it. The CDR3 has 16 residues. Germline CDR1 reads MGHDK; CDR2 reads SYGVNS. CDR3 sequence reads: CASTPSLGGKTDTQYF.

The chain combines TRBV7-3 with TRBJ1-1. CDR1 and CDR2 from the germline V gene are SGHTA and FQGTGA. This CDR3 contains 17 residues. The CDR3 loop reads CASSSYSSVYGDTEAFF.

The chain joins TRBV7-3 to TRBJ2-3; TCRdb reports TRBD1, a call that lacks DNA to check it against. The CDR3 is 15 residues long. Germline CDR1 and CDR2: SGHTA and FQGTGA. CDR3 residues: CASSSTGGGTDTQYF.

The chain recombines TRBV5-1 with TRBJ2-7; the TCRdb call, TRBD2, lacks DNA for checking. This CDR3 contains 15 residues. Germline loops: CDR1 SGHRS, CDR2 YFSETQ. This CDR3 is CASSLVLEGRREQYF.

The V and J genes are TRBV29-1 and TRBJ2-5. CDR1 and CDR2 (germline): SQVTM, ANQGSEA. The CDR3 spans 12 residues. The CDR3 loop is CSVDWGRETQYF.

The chain combines TRBV14 with TRBJ2-4; checking the TCRdb D call of TRBD2 is not possible without DNA. Per the germline V gene, CDR1 is SGHDN and CDR2 is FVKESK. The CDR3 length is 17 residues. The chain's CDR3 is CASSQGLTLAGIDIQYF.

J is TRBJ2-7 and V is TRBV7-8; TCRdb proposes TRBD1, but this gene call is untestable without DNA. The CDR3 is made up of 14 amino acids. From germline, CDR1 is SGHVS and CDR2 FQNEAQ. The CDR3 sequence is CASRHDREANEQYF.

The genes are TRBV20-1 and TRBJ2-7. The CDR3 contains 15 residues. Germline assignment: CDR1 DFQATT and CDR2 SNEGSKA (reference sequence). Here the CDR3 reads CSARDRAESSYEQYF.

CDR3 residues: CASSSPLGVPEQYF. The chain employs TRBV7-9 and TRBJ2-7; the D call from TCRdb, TRBD1, cannot be confirmed without DNA. The CDR3 has 14 amino acids. Germline-derived CDR1 and CDR2 are SEHNR and FQNEAQ (reference sequence).

CDR3 in amino acids: CSVAAQPLNTEAFF. The rearrangement joins TRBV29-1 to TRBJ1-1; the D gene TCRdb calls, TRBD1, cannot be checked with no DNA. CDR1 and CDR2 (germline): SQVTM, ANQGSEA. The CDR3 totals 14 residues.

Here the CDR3 reads CASSLSRFSYNEQFF. V and J are TRBV5-5 and TRBJ2-1. Per germline, CDR1 SGHKS and CDR2 YYEKEE (reference sequence). This CDR3 comprises 15 residues.

The rearrangement uses TRBV20-1 and TRBJ1-2; absent DNA, TCRdb's TRBD1 call cannot be checked. The CDR3 covers 13 residues. Germline V gene lookup returns CDR1 DFQATT and CDR2 SNEGSKA (reference sequence). The CDR3 spells CSARDRQGYGYTF.

The chain combines TRBV12-3 or TRBV12-4 with TRBJ2-3; there is no DNA to check the TCRdb D call of TRBD2. The CDR3 consists of 18 residues. CDR3 in amino acids: CASTQWTSGGESTDTQYF.

This chain connects TRBV7-2 to TRBJ1-2; TCRdb gives TRBD1 as the D gene, but with no DNA this cannot be confirmed. CDR1 and CDR2 (germline): SGHTA, FQGNSA. This CDR3 region has 19 residues. The CDR3: CASSLDAVRETGWNYGYTF.

The chain combines TRBV28 with TRBJ2-1; TCRdb calls TRBD2, which cannot be checked without DNA. CDR3 length: 14 amino acids. Germline CDR1 reads MDHEN; CDR2 reads SYDVKM. CDR3 amino acids: CASSSRTSGYEQFF. The full variable domain, rest sourced from reference TRBV28 and TRBJ2-1, is DVKVTQSSRYLVKRTGEKVFLECVQDMDHENMFWYRQDPGLGLRLIYFSYDVKMKEKGDIPEGYSVSREKKERFSLILESASTNQTSMYLCASSSRTSGYEQFFGPGTRLTVL.

The chain couples TRBV4-3 to TRBJ1-1; TCRdb proposes TRBD1, but this gene call is untestable without DNA. CDR1 LGHNA and CDR2 YSLEER come from the germline V gene. The CDR3 consists of 14 residues. This CDR3 is CASSQDLTGSEAFF.

The rearrangement links TRBV5-4 to TRBJ2-5; there is no DNA to check the TCRdb D call of TRBD1. The V gene's germline CDR1 is SGHNT and CDR2 YYREEE (reference sequence). CDR3 size: 13 residues. CDR3: CASRDWGRETQYF.

The rearrangement uses TRBV28 and TRBJ1-4; TCRdb picks TRBD1, but there is no DNA to check that call. The germline gives CDR1 MDHEN, CDR2 SYDVKM. The CDR3 runs to 15 residues. The CDR3 spells CASSSRQGAREKLFF.

This chain joins TRBV7-3 and TRBJ2-2; the TCRdb D gene call, TRBD2, has no DNA to confirm it. Germline CDR1 and CDR2: SGHTA and FQGTGA. The CDR3 spans 18 residues. CDR3 amino acids: CASSPLLAGGRNTGELFF. The entire variable domain, with the rest obtained from reference TRBV7-3 and TRBJ2-2, is as follows: GAGVSQTPSNKVTEKGKYVELRCDPISGHTALYWYRQSLGQGPEFLIYFQGTGAADDSGLPNDRFFAVRPEGSVSTLKIQRTERGDSAVYLCASSPLLAGGRNTGELFFGEGSRLTVL.

CDR3 in amino acids: CASSPYLAGEDNEQFF. J is TRBJ2-1 and V is TRBV28; TCRdb's assignment of TRBD2 cannot be checked, as there is no DNA. Looked up from germline, CDR1 is MDHEN and CDR2 is SYDVKM. The CDR3 sequence is 16 residues long.

V is TRBV7-2 and J is TRBJ2-5; TCRdb lists TRBD2, though no DNA is available to test this call. The CDR3 contains 17 residues. The germline gives CDR1 SGHTA, CDR2 FQGNSA. This chain's CDR3 is CASSPDLIAGGRETQYF. The whole variable domain, filled in from reference TRBV7-2 and TRBJ2-5, reads GAGVSQSPSNKVTEKGKDVELRCDPISGHTALYWYRQSLGQGLEFLIYFQGNSAPDKSGLPSDRFSAERTGGSVSTLTIQRTQQEDSAVYLCASSPDLIAGGRETQYFGPGTRLLVL.

This sequence joins TRBV10-3 and TRBJ2-1; TCRdb gives TRBD2 as the D gene, but with no DNA this cannot be confirmed. Germline V gives CDR1 ENHRY, CDR2 SYGVKD. The CDR3 spans 20 residues. The CDR3: CAISGVAAGGPIYPGDEQFF.

The J gene is TRBJ2-3, the V gene TRBV9. CDR1 and CDR2 (germline): SGDLS, YYNGEE. The CDR3 runs to 14 residues. The CDR3 reads CASSVQAFTDTQYF.

The gene calls are TRBV4-2 and TRBJ2-7; TCRdb lists TRBD2, though no DNA is available to test this call. Germline values: CDR1 LGHNA, CDR2 YNFKEQ. The CDR3 is 17 amino acids. CDR3: CASSQSIPRDFSYEQYF.

V and J are TRBV3-1 and TRBJ2-1. CDR1 and CDR2 from the germline V gene are LGHDT and YNNKEL (reference sequence). This CDR3 region has 15 residues. CDR3 sequence reads: CASSQVAFWGNEQFF.

This rearrangement joins TRBV29-1 to TRBJ1-1. The CDR3 loop spans 12 amino acids. Germline CDR1 SQVTM, CDR2 ANQGSEA. Here the CDR3 reads CSVDGRVTEAFF.

The chain couples TRBV20-1 to TRBJ2-7; no DNA is available, so the TRBD2 call from TCRdb remains unchecked. The CDR3 totals 16 residues. Germline-derived CDR1 and CDR2 are DFQATT and SNEGSKA (reference sequence). CDR3 in amino acids: CSASILAASFSYEQYF.

The chain carries TRBV7-8 and TRBJ2-3; TCRdb indicates TRBD2, and absent DNA this call remains unverified. CDR3 size: 21 residues. Germline V gene data show CDR1 as SGHVS and CDR2 as FQNEAQ. This chain's CDR3 is CASSLILYSGGSSTGTDTQYF.